The rows below give T cell receptor beta chains drawn from one sample of a study of PD-1 blockade in classical Hodgkin lymphoma. The protocol was immunoSEQ multiplex PCR, while the TCRdb copy is restricted to in-frame clones and leaves out a portion. The repertoire holds around 65,000 clones, with 70% to 90% as singletons. The sequenced sample was peripheral blood mononuclear cells (PBMCs), obtained at baseline. The receptors originated from a human donor with classical Hodgkin lymphoma. The conserved cysteine and the conserved F or W are not part of the CDR3 here.

TRBV7-9	ASSSGLAENIQY
TRBV10-3	AISDGGVDTQY
TRBV13	ASSPGGFAAF
TRBV4-3	ASSQDRGSNQPQH
TRBV19	ASSLPPGGTEAF
TRBV19	ASSIGARAGGPYEQF
TRBV7-8	ASSLRAGFHTGELF
TRBV7-2	ASSTRQGAYEQY
TRBV13	ASSLVGGYEQY
TRBV7-8	ASSLSVNTEAF
TRBV5-4	ASSLEMNTEAF
TRBV5-5	ASSLSPTGSGANVLT
TRBV7-9	ASSSVGGWDQPQH
TRBV12-2	ASRLDAGADGGELF
TRBV6-5	VAQGANTEAF
TRBV11-2	ASSPLQGRNQPQH
TRBV9	ASSNSGGDVYFTQY
TRBV28	ASSLGTGSGDEQY
TRBV6-5	ASTGWRANVLT
TRBV2	ASGSRNGYT
TRBV28	ASRVKKYNEQF
TRBV2	ASSENRGDEQY
TRBV7-6	ASSLEGRGTPRQAQY
TRBV19	ASSPSGDSYNSPLH
TRBV9	ASSGVADTGELF
TRBV6-6	ASSYSNEQF
TRBV7-9	ASSLDGGGTSYEQY
TRBV11-2	ASSRSLFHTDTQY
TRBV9	ASREVRGYTEAF
TRBV5-5	ASSLSSREDEQY
TRBV6-1	ASSSLLAYNEQF
TRBV5-1	ASNRLAGGRGEQY
TRBV11-3	ASSRDLDTGELF
TRBV10-3	AIRGDKDSYEQY
TRBV11-3	ASSLDAQQGEAF
TRBV7-2	ASSLVSPYNEQF
TRBV5-1	ASSFDSNQPQH
TRBV7-9	ASSPRTAYYEQY
TRBV4-1	ASSQDWDRLSSYNSPLH
TRBV5-6	ASSQYNEQF
TRBV11-2	ASSLVRGTGGEQF
TRBV18	ASSFQQGAEAEAF
TRBV30	AWGDTSRIGYT
TRBV4-3	ASSQELVAGGTGELF
TRBV27	ASRPLGGRTYEQY
TRBV16	ASSQFRAGTYNEQF
TRBV6-1	ASSESWLAETQY
TRBV28	ASSKDRGYGYT
TRBV19	ASSFGTVLEAF
TRBV6-8	ASSPPRRGLRGYT
TRBV6-4	ASSISVSSYNEQF
TRBV7-9	ASSLSSGGYTDTQY
TRBV7-3	ASSDYRALRGEAF